This T cell receptor beta chain was identified in a study of technical replicates of blood from several donors. Per the germline V gene, CDR1 is SGHTA and CDR2 is FQGTGA. J was trimmed by 0 bases and V by 1 base; bases with no gene match: 1. The CDR3 contains 15 residues. Some clones are missing from TCRdb's copy, which holds only in-frame ones; the method was immunoSEQ multiplex PCR. The data contain 90,000 to 100,000 clones, about 95% of them seen just once; the ten biggest clones take up about 0.3%. The receptor was isolated from a human donor in good health. The V call is TRBV7-3, the J call TRBJ2-3, with 7 bases matching TRBD1. Sequencing was done on a sample of T cells isolated from PBMCs. The CDR3: CASSLRGGSTDTQYF. The CDR3 DNA is TGTGCCAGCAGCTTAAGAGGGGGCAGCACAGATACGCAGTATTTT.